This TCR beta chain was recovered during a study of technical replicates of blood from four donors. CDR3 size: 16 residues. Losses at the gene ends were 2 bases for V and 0 bases for J; bases not matched to a gene: 5. Germline values: CDR1 MNHEY, CDR2 SVGAGI. Clones were sequenced by immunoSEQ multiplex PCR, and TCRdb holds only the in-frame ones, with some missing. The sample lists about 78,000 clones; 85% to 95% were seen once. The receptor was derived from a human donor in good health. The chain recombines TRBV6-5 with TRBJ2-3; 7 bases are a match to TRBD2. The sequenced material came from T cells isolated from PBMCs. The CDR3 bases are TGTGCCAGCAGTTACGGGCTAGCGGCTAGCACAGATACGCAGTATTTT. Amino acid sequence: CASSYGLAASTDTQYF.